Detailed here is one TCR beta chain. Its antigen remains unidentified. Using its own MiXCR run on the RT-PCR reads, TCRdb lists one record per CDR3 protein. This sample has 500,000 to 600,000 distinct CDR3 sequences, with 12% found just once. This record belongs to a study of response to subunit inactivated influenza vaccine. Findings and limits, study-wide: Each seasonal flu vaccination may recruit only limited new T cells, authors suggested.

V lost 3 bases to trimming and J lost 2 bases, with 11 bases between them. Per the germline V gene, CDR1 is DFQATT and CDR2 is SNEGSKA (reference sequence). The CDR3 has 13 residues. The TCR was taken from a man aged 45-65 years who received an inactivated influenza vaccine. This rearrangement joins TRBV20-1 to TRBJ2-7; D might be TRBD1 (6 bases). Sequenced here: PBMCs from blood, sampled on the day of vaccination. CDR3 coding DNA: TGCAGTGCTAGTAAGGCAGGGGCCTACGAGCAGTACTTC. Translated, it gives CSASKAGAYEQYF.